This T cell receptor (beta chain) was sequenced for a study of T cell repertoires in cytomegalovirus infection. Study-level background: CMV epitopes in the study were HLA-C-restricted (recently identified) and HLA-B-restricted (well studied). The public TCR beta signatures pointed to both CMV infection and matching HLA type.

This clonotype was counted a few times. Its antigen is unknown. Via MiXCR, TCRdb re-called the reads, giving one row per CDR3 protein. The data contain hundreds of thousands of distinct CDR3 sequences, 30% to 40% of them seen just once; the ten biggest clones take up around 15%. Study outcomes and limitations: The ex vivo response was dominated by HLA-C-restricted CMV-specific TCR beta clonotypes. Summed public TCR beta family frequency identified CMV carriers bearing the relevant HLA.

The CDR3 loop spans 17 amino acids. J lost 1 base, V lost 0 bases, and 6 bases had no gene match. Germline V gives CDR1 MNHEY, CDR2 SMNVEV (reference sequence). The receptor was derived from a human donor in good health (CMV status not recorded). Some clones in this sample may be carry-over from other donors' samples. The rearrangement uses TRBV27 and TRBJ1-5; 7 nucleotides align to TRBD1. The starting material was cultured CD8+ T cells from PBMCs, obtained from culture after CMV antigen stimulation. The CDR3 protein is CASSLSPGTASNQPQHF. The CDR3 coding sequence is TGTGCCAGCAGTTTATCCCCCGGGACAGCGAGCAATCAGCCCCAGCATTTT.